These T cell receptor beta chains were read from a single sample in a study of blood T cells in healthy people across ages. TCRdb re-called the 5' RACE reads through MiXCR, storing one row per CDR3 protein. Seen here are under 2,000,000 distinct CDR3 sequences, roughly 50% observed once, and the top ten hold less than 2.5%. Specimen: blood. The receptors stem from a woman aged 40 to 50 in good health. The CDR3 runs from the conserved cysteine through the conserved F or W. The D gene is left open where the match is weak. Part of the rows lack a size; the others show once, few, many or a class for expanded clones.

.	TRBV28	TRBJ2-3	14	.	TGTGCCAGCAGCCCACGGCGCTTCGAAGATACGCAGTATTTT	CASSPRRFEDTQYF
.	TRBV6-1	TRBJ2-7	19	.	TGTGCCAGCAGTGAAGCGCTTCGGGGAGGAAGGGGGTTAACCTACGAGCAGTACTTC	CASSEALRGGRGLTYEQYF
few	TRBV20-1	TRBJ2-7	10	.	TGCAGTGCTCCCCTTGGCGAGCAGTACTTC	CSAPLGEQYF
few	TRBV12-3/TRBV12-4	TRBJ1-4	15	.	TGTGCCAGCAGTTTTGAGCGGGTAAAAAATGAAAAACTGTTTTTT	CASSFERVKNEKLFF
.	TRBV10-3	TRBJ1-6	15	.	TGTGCCATCAGTGAACGGCCAGACTATAATTCACCCCTCCACTTT	CAISERPDYNSPLHF
.	TRBV28	TRBJ1-4	13	.	TGTGCCAGCAGTTCACCGGGCCAGGAAAAACTGTTTTTT	CASSSPGQEKLFF
.	TRBV5-5	TRBJ2-5	14	.	TGTGCCAGCAGCTTGATGGGAAATGGGTGGGAGCAGTACTTC	CASSLMGNGWEQYF
.	TRBV2	TRBJ1-6	17	.	TGTGCCAGCAGTGTTCCGGTGGCTGACGGCTGGAATTCACCCCTCCACTTT	CASSVPVADGWNSPLHF
.	TRBV7-3	TRBJ2-2	17	TRBD1	TGTGCCAGCAGCTCGAGTTACAGGGGGCGATACACCGGGGAGCTGTTTTTT	CASSSSYRGRYTGELFF
.	TRBV10-3	TRBJ1-2	12	.	TGTGCCATCGGGGTGGTTAACTATGGCTACACCTTC	CAIGVVNYGYTF
.	TRBV6-5	TRBJ1-4	15	.	TGTGCCAGCAGGAACCACGACTCAACTAATGAAAAACTGTTTTTT	CASRNHDSTNEKLFF
.	TRBV5-4	TRBJ1-2	14	.	TGTGCCAGCAGAAAAGATCCGTCTAACCATGGCTACACCTTC	CASRKDPSNHGYTF
.	TRBV12-3/TRBV12-4	TRBJ2-6	19	TRBD1	TGTGCCAGCAGTTTAGAAACCGGGACAGGAAGGACTGGGGCCAACGTCCTGACTTTC	CASSLETGTGRTGANVLTF
many	TRBV12-3/TRBV12-4	TRBJ2-3	15	.	TGTGCCAGCAGCCTAACCAACGGACAGAAATATACGCAGTATTTT	CASSLTNGQKYTQYF
.	TRBV7-2	TRBJ1-2	13	.	TGTGCCAGCAGCGTAGACTTTAACTATGGCTACACCTTC	CASSVDFNYGYTF
.	TRBV5-6	TRBJ1-1	17	.	TGTGCCGGCAGCTTGGATCGGTTCCAGAGGGTTTTGACTGAAGCTTTCTTT	CAGSLDRFQRVLTEAFF
.	TRBV4-1	TRBJ2-5	14	TRBD1	TGCGCCAACAGCCAAACAGGGGGCGAGGAGACCCAGTACTTC	CANSQTGGEETQYF
.	TRBV7-6	TRBJ2-7	14	.	TGTGCCAGCAGCCGTTTCCAGGGAGGCTACGAGCAGTACTTC	CASSRFQGGYEQYF
.	TRBV7-2	TRBJ2-7	13	TRBD2	TGTGCCAGCAGCCCGGGACTAGGACTCGAGCAGTACTTC	CASSPGLGLEQYF
.	TRBV5-6	TRBJ1-2	13	.	TGTGCCAGCAGCTTGTTTGTGGAGTATGGCTACACCTTC	CASSLFVEYGYTF
.	TRBV29-1	TRBJ2-5	14	TRBD2	TGCAGCGCCAGGCCCAGCGGGGGGGTTCGGGAGCAGTACTTC	CSARPSGGVREQYF
few	TRBV28	TRBJ2-5	15	TRBD2	TGTGCCAGCAGTTTACGACGCTCTGGGGGGGGGACCCAGTACTTC	CASSLRRSGGGTQYF
.	TRBV28	TRBJ1-1	13	.	TGTGCCAGCTGGGACGGGATGAACACTGAAGCTTTCTTT	CASWDGMNTEAFF
.	TRBV10-3	TRBJ1-4	15	.	TGTGCCATCAGGAGCACAACCTCGACCGCCGAAAAACTGTTTTTT	CAIRSTTSTAEKLFF
.	TRBV2	TRBJ2-5	12	TRBD1	TGTGCCAGCAGTGGGACAGGTGTGACCCAGTACTTC	CASSGTGVTQYF
.	TRBV20-1	TRBJ2-1	14	.	TGCAGTGCCCCGGGCATTAGCTCCTACAATGAGCAGTTCTTC	CSAPGISSYNEQFF
.	TRBV6-6	TRBJ1-1	15	.	TGTGCCAGCAGTTACGTGCCGGGGGCGAACACTGAAGCTTTCTTT	CASSYVPGANTEAFF